These T cell receptor beta chains were read from a single sample in a study of tumor and adjacent non-tumor tissue in lung cancer. TCRdb re-called the multiplex PCR reads through MiXCR, storing one row per CDR3 protein. The sample carries over 100,000 distinct CDR3 sequences, 60% to 80% recorded once. Sequencing was done on a sample of distant non-tumor lung tissue. The source is a man aged 55-75 years with non-small cell lung cancer. Each CDR3 is given with its conserved first and last residue. The D gene is left open where the match is weak. A clone size is listed for some rows: how often the clone was seen (once, few, many), or a class if it is expanded.

size: many
J: TRBJ2-3
D: NA
V: TRBV4-1
DNA: TGCGCCAGCAGCCCCCTCGGTGTACAGGGGGAGGGGACAGATACGCAGTATTTT
CDR3: CASSPLGVQGEGTDTQYF

size: few
J: TRBJ2-3
D: TRBD2
V: TRBV7-2
DNA: TGTGCCAGCAGTTCCGGGGGGGGTCAAGGGACTACGCAGTATTTT
CDR3: CASSSGGGQGTTQYF

size: NA
J: TRBJ2-3
D: TRBD2
V: TRBV5-5
DNA: TGTGTCAGCAGTTGGATTAGCGGGGGGGATACGCAGAATTTT
CDR3: CVSSWISGGDTQNF

size: NA
J: TRBJ1-5
D: TRBD1
V: TRBV6-1
DNA: TGTGCCAGCCTTACAGGGGGGAGTCAGCCCCAGCATTTT
CDR3: CASLTGGSQPQHF

size: NA
J: TRBJ2-2
D: TRBD1
V: TRBV29-1
DNA: TGCAGCGCTGCGGGTGGCAGGGGGAACACCAGGGAGCTGTCTTTT
CDR3: CSAAGGRGNTRELSF

size: NA
J: TRBJ1-3
D: NA
V: TRBV4-1
DNA: TGCGCCAGCAGAATGCAGGGACTCTCTGGAAACACCATGTGTTTT
CDR3: CASRMQGLSGNTMCF

size: many
J: TRBJ1-4
D: NA
V: TRBV29-1
DNA: TGCAGCGTTGAGCAGGGTGAAAAACTGTTTTTT
CDR3: CSVEQGEKLFF

size: many
J: TRBJ2-5
D: NA
V: TRBV10-3
DNA: TGTGCCATCGCCCTGCGGCAAGAGACCCAGTACTTC
CDR3: CAIALRQETQYF

size: few
J: TRBJ2-1
D: NA
V: TRBV11-1
DNA: TGTGCCAGCAGTTTAGTACTAACAGAGCAGTCCTTC
CDR3: CASSLVLTEQSF

size: NA
J: TRBJ2-3
D: NA
V: TRBV11-2
DNA: TGTGCCAGCAGCACGACAGTGGGCAATCAGCCCCAGTATTTT
CDR3: CASSTTVGNQPQYF

size: NA
J: TRBJ2-7
D: NA
V: TRBV29-1
DNA: TGCGGTGTCAACCCTCCTACGGGAGAACAGTACTTC
CDR3: CGVNPPTGEQYF

size: NA
J: TRBJ2-3
D: NA
V: TRBV11-2
DNA: TGTGCCAGCTGGTTTGAGTCTGGAGATACGCAGTATTTT
CDR3: CASWFESGDTQYF

size: NA
J: TRBJ2-3
D: NA
V: TRBV29-1
DNA: TGCAGCGTTGTGCTAACGGGTGGACCAGATACGCAATATTTT
CDR3: CSVVLTGGPDTQYF

size: few
J: TRBJ2-1
D: TRBD2
V: TRBV5-1
DNA: TGCGCCAGCAGCTTGGCCGGGACTAGCGGATACAATGAGCAGTTCTTC
CDR3: CASSLAGTSGYNEQFF

size: NA
J: TRBJ2-2
D: NA
V: TRBV6-5
DNA: TGTGCCAGCGGCTCCCAGAACAGGGTCACCGGGGAGCTGTTTTTT
CDR3: CASGSQNRVTGELFF

size: many
J: TRBJ2-7
D: NA
V: TRBV6-1
DNA: TGTGCCAGCAGTGATCGGTCCTACGAGCAGTACTTC
CDR3: CASSDRSYEQYF

size: once
J: TRBJ2-1
D: NA
V: TRBV6-2/TRBV6-3
DNA: TGTGCCAGTAGTTCCACTTGCGGGACCAATGAGCGGTTCTTC
CDR3: CASSSTCGTNERFF

size: NA
J: TRBJ2-1
D: TRBD2
V: TRBV20-1
DNA: TGCAGTGTTAACCCTCTACTAGCGGCCTACAATGAGCACTTCTTC
CDR3: CSVNPLLAAYNEHFF

size: NA
J: TRBJ2-7
D: NA
V: TRBV10-3
DNA: TGTGCCATTAGTGAGGACAGAGGGTCCTACGAGCAGTACTTC
CDR3: CAISEDRGSYEQYF

size: NA
J: TRBJ2-1
D: TRBD1
V: TRBV28
DNA: TGTGCCAGCAGTTCCCAGGGGGCATGTTTCAATGAGCAGTTCTTC
CDR3: CASSSQGACFNEQFF

size: NA
J: TRBJ2-1
D: NA
V: TRBV10-3
DNA: TGTGCCATCGGTCCTGAGGGACGTAAGCAGTTCTTC
CDR3: CAIGPEGRKQFF

size: NA
J: TRBJ2-5
D: NA
V: TRBV11-1
DNA: TGTGCCAGCAGCTTTTTTCCTAACAGAAAGTATCAAGGGACCCAGTACTTC
CDR3: CASSFFPNRKYQGTQYF